This passage covers 5 T cell receptor beta chains from one sample sequenced in a study of cytomegalovirus exposure and HLA in healthy donors. The PCR made use of 60 Vbeta and 13 Jbeta primers. Assay: immunoSEQ multiplex PCR; the TCRdb copy retains only in-frame clones and omits some. Reported are around 97,000 clones; the ten largest clones contain approximately 3.7%. Sequencing was carried out using PBMCs. The receptors stem from a man aged 40-49 years in good health and CMV-seronegative.

The chain couples TRBV29-1 to TRBJ2-3, with 8 positions matching TRBD2. Germline trimming cut 1 base from V and 2 bases from J; bases unmatched to any gene: 8. Germline V gives CDR1 SQVTM, CDR2 ANQGSEA. The CDR3 totals 16 residues. CDR3 residues: CSVEGLPSGSTDTQYF. CDR3 bases: TGCAGCGTTGAAGGGTTGCCTAGCGGGTCCACAGATACGCAGTATTTT.

This chain links TRBV5-4 with TRBJ1-2; TRBD1 matches at 9 bases. J gave up 0 bases and V 4 bases, and 7 bases lay outside the gene matches. This CDR3 is 16 amino acids long. CDR1 SGHNT and CDR2 YYREEE come from the germline V gene (reference sequence). The CDR3 bases are TGTGCCAGCAGCCATCCTAGACAGGGGGCTAACTATGGCTACACCTTC. Translation: CASSHPRQGANYGYTF.

The rearrangement links TRBV6-5 to TRBJ2-5, with D maybe TRBD1 (6 bases). The CDR3 is made up of 14 amino acids. Trimming stripped 6 bases from V and 2 bases from J, with 13 bases between. Germline CDR1 and CDR2: MNHEY and SVGAGI. CDR3 in DNA: TGTGCCAGCAGCTACATAACAGGGCAAGAGACCCAGTACTTC. As protein: CASSYITGQETQYF.

This chain links TRBV13 with TRBJ2-5; possible D gene TRBD1, 6 bases. Gene TRBJ2-7 matches the end of the DNA better, so the J call may be wrong. The CDR3 length is 14 residues. Germline assignment: CDR1 PRHDT and CDR2 FYEKMQ (reference sequence). DNA of the CDR3: TGTGCCAGCAGCCCCCGGACAGCAATCTACGAGCAGTACTTC. Translation gives CASSPRTAIYEQYF.

The chain carries TRBV5-4 and TRBJ2-2; weak D call: TRBD1 (6 bases). Trimming removed 0 bases from V and 4 bases from J, with 13 bases in between. Germline values: CDR1 SGHNT, CDR2 YYREEE (reference sequence). The CDR3 has 16 amino acids. The CDR3 is CASSLGGLPGTGELFF. The CDR3 nucleotides are TGTGCCAGCAGCTTGGGGGGGCTCCCGGGCACCGGGGAGCTGTTTTTT.